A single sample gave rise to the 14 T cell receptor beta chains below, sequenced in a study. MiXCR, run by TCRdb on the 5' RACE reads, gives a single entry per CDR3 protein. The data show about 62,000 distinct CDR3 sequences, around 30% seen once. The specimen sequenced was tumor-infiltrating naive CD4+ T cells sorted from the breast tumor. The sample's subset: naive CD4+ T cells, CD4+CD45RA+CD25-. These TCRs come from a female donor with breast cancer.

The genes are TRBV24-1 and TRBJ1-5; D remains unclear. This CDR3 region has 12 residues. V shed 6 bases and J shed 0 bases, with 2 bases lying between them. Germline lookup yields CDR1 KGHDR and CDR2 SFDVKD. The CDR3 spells CATSNSNQPQHF. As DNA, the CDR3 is TGTGCCACCAGTAATAGCAATCAGCCCCAGCATTTT.

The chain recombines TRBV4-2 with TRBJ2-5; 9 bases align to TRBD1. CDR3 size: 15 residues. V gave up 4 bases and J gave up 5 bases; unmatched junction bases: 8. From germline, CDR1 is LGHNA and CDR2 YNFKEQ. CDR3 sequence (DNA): TGTGCCAGCAGCCTAGAAGGACAGGGGAGTGAGACCCAGTACTTC. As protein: CASSLEGQGSETQYF.

The CDR3 DNA reads TGTGCCAGCAGTAAAAACAGGGGCCAAAACATTCAGTACTTC. It yields the protein CASSKNRGQNIQYF. The chain has TRBV14 and TRBJ2-4, with 7 bases identical to TRBD1. CDR1 and CDR2 from the germline V gene are SGHDN and FVKESK. With V trimmed by 6 bases and J by 5 bases, 7 bases remained unmatched. This CDR3 spans 14 amino acids.

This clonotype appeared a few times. CDR3 protein: CASSLVDRGNTDTQYF. The DNA of the CDR3 is TGTGCCAGCAGCTTAGTCGACAGGGGCAACACAGATACGCAGTATTTT. This chain links TRBV7-2 with TRBJ2-3; TRBD1 matches at 8 bases. The CDR3 sequence is 16 residues long. The germline gives CDR1 SGHTA, CDR2 FQGNSA. With V trimmed by 1 base and J by 2 bases, 5 bases remained unmatched.

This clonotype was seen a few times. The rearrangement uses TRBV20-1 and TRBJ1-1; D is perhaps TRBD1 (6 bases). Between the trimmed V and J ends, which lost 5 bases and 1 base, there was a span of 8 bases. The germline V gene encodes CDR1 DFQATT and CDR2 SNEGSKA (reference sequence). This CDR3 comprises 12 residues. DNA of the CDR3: TGCAGTGCTCTGGGACAGAACACTGAAGCTTTCTTT. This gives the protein CSALGQNTEAFF.

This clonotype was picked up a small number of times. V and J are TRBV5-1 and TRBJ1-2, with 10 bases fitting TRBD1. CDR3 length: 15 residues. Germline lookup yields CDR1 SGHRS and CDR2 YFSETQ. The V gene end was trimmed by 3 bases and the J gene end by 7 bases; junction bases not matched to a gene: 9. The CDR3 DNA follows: TGCGCCAGCAGCTACGATGCCGGGACAGGGGTTGGCTACACCTTC. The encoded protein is CASSYDAGTGVGYTF.

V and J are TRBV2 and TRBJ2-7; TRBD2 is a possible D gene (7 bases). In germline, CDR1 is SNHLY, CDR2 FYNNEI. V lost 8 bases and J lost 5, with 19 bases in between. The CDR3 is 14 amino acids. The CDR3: CASRNVGGGDEQYF. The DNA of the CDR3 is TGTGCCAGCCGAAACGTGGGAGGGGGGGACGAGCAGTACTTC.

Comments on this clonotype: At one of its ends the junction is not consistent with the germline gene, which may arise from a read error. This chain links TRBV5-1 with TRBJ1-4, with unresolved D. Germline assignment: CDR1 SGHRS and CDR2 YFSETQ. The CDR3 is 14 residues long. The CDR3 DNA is TGCGCCAGCAGCTTGGGAACAACTAATGAAAAACCGTTTTTT. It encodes CASSLGTTNEKPFF.

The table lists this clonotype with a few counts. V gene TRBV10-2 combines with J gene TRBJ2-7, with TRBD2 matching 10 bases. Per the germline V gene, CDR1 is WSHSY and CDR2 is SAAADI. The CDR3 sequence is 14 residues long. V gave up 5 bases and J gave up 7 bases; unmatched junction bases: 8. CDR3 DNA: TGCGCCAGCAGTAAGCGGGAGGGCCGGTGGGAGCAGTACTTC. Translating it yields CASSKREGRWEQYF.

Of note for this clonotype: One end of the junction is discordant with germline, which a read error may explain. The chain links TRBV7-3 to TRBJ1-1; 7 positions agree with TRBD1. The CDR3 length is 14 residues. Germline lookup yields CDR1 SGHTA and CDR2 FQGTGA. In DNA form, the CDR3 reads TGTGCCAGCAGCTCCCAGGGGGGGAACACTGGAGCTTTCTTT. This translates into CASSSQGGNTGAFF.

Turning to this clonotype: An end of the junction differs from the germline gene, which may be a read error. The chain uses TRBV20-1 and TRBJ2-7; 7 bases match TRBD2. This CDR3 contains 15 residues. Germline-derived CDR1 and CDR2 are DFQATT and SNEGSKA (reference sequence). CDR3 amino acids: CSDRDHGTTHYEQYF. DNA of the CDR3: TGCAGTGATAGAGATCACGGGACTACACACTACGAGCAGTACTTC.

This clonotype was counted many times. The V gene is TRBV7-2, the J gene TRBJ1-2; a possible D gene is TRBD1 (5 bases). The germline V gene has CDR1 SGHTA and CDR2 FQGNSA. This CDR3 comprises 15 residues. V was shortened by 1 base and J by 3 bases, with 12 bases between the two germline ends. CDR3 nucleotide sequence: TGTGCCAGCAGCTTAGTAGGGGCTGGGGACTATGGCTACACCTTC. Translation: CASSLVGAGDYGYTF.

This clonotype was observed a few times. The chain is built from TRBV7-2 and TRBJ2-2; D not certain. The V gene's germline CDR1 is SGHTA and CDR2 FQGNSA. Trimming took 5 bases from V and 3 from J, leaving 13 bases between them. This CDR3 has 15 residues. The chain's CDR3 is CASSPIRAHTGELFF. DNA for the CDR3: TGTGCCAGCAGCCCCATACGGGCCCACACCGGGGAGCTGTTTTTT.

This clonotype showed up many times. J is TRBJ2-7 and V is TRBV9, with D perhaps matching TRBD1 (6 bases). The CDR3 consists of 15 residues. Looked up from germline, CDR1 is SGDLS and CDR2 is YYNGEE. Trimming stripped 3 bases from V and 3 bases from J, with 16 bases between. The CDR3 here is CASSGASGTIYEQYF. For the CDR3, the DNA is TGTGCCAGCAGCGGAGCCTCCGGGACAATCTACGAGCAGTACTTC.